This T cell receptor (beta chain) was identified in a study of response to subunit inactivated influenza vaccine. TCRdb re-called the RT-PCR reads with MiXCR, one entry per CDR3 protein. The data show a few hundred thousand distinct CDR3 sequences, 11% to 15% seen once. V was pared by 5 bases and J by 9 bases, with 14 bases between. The CDR3 has 13 amino acids. Whole-study findings and limits: Few new T cells, the authors suggested, are recruited by each seasonal influenza vaccination.

Notes on this clonotype: Its specificity is unknown.

The chain carries TRBV12-3 or TRBV12-4 and TRBJ2-1; D uncertain. The source material was PBMCs from blood, sampled about 12 days after vaccination. The receptor's source is a man in his fifties or sixties who received an inactivated influenza vaccine. The CDR3 bases are TGTGCCAGCAGTCCCTGGCTCCAAGCTGAGCAGTTCTTC. This sequence encodes CASSPWLQAEQFF.